A selection of T cell receptor beta chains follows, all from one sample in a study of OX40 agonist ivuxolimab in advanced cancers. Assay: immunoSEQ multiplex PCR; the TCRdb copy retains only in-frame clones and omits some. The sample contains 15,000 to 20,000 clones, 90% of which appear only once. Sequencing used CD4+ or CD8+ T cells sorted from blood, obtained in a trial of the OX40 agonist ivuxolimab. The receptor set was obtained from an adult with an advanced solid tumor such as melanoma, head and neck, liver or kidney cancer. CDR3s include the opening cysteine and the closing phenylalanine or tryptophan. The D gene is left open where the match is weak. Not every row has a clone size; where given, it reads once, few, many or a size class.

D: .; V: TRBV4-2; size: .; J: TRBJ2-1; CDR3: CASSQDYRASSYNEQFF; DNA: TGTGCCAGCAGCCAAGACTACCGGGCGAGCTCCTACAATGAGCAGTTCTTC
D: .; V: TRBV4-1; size: .; J: TRBJ1-1; CDR3: CASSQDGRGANEAFF; DNA: TGCGCCAGCAGCCAAGATGGCAGGGGTGCAAATGAAGCTTTCTTT
D: TRBD1; V: TRBV9; size: .; J: TRBJ2-2; CDR3: CASSSPRRQGNTGELFF; DNA: TGTGCCAGCAGCTCCCCCAGGAGACAGGGGAACACCGGGGAGCTGTTTTTT
D: .; V: TRBV9; size: few; J: TRBJ2-7; CDR3: CASSSLLYEQYF; DNA: TGTGCCAGCAGCTCCCTCCTCTACGAGCAGTACTTC
D: .; V: TRBV5-1; size: .; J: TRBJ1-1; CDR3: CASSLALNTEAFF; DNA: TGCGCCAGCAGCTTGGCCTTGAACACTGAAGCTTTCTTT
D: .; V: TRBV7-9; size: once; J: TRBJ2-1; CDR3: CASTLRGAGEQFF; DNA: TGTGCCAGCACCTTGAGGGGGGCAGGGGAGCAGTTCTTC
D: TRBD1; V: TRBV19; size: few; J: TRBJ2-7; CDR3: CASSMGTGVYEQYF; DNA: TGTGCCAGTAGTATGGGGACAGGGGTGTACGAGCAGTACTTC
D: .; V: TRBV6-6; size: once; J: TRBJ2-5; CDR3: CATHGQLQETQYF; DNA: TGTGCCACTCATGGGCAGCTTCAAGAGACCCAGTACTTC
D: TRBD2; V: TRBV4-3; size: .; J: TRBJ2-1; CDR3: CASSQVLAGWNEQFF; DNA: TGCGCCAGCAGCCAAGTCCTAGCGGGATGGAATGAGCAGTTCTTC
D: TRBD2; V: TRBV9; size: once; J: TRBJ2-1; CDR3: CASSVGREGHNEQFF; DNA: TGTGCCAGCAGCGTAGGACGGGAGGGTCACAATGAGCAGTTCTTC
D: .; V: TRBV11-2; size: .; J: TRBJ2-1; CDR3: CASSWYRDRLNEQFF; DNA: TGTGCCAGCAGCTGGTACCGGGACCGACTTAATGAGCAGTTCTTC
D: TRBD2; V: TRBV7-3; size: .; J: TRBJ2-2; CDR3: CASSSPPGLGGAGELFF; DNA: TGTGCCAGCAGCTCCCCTCCGGGACTAGGGGGGGCCGGGGAGCTGTTTTTT
D: .; V: TRBV11-3; size: .; J: TRBJ2-4; CDR3: CASSFPREDIQYF; DNA: TGTGCCAGCAGCTTCCCCAGGGAGGACATTCAGTACTTC
D: .; V: TRBV4-1; size: .; J: TRBJ2-3; CDR3: CASSRTGQGTDTQYF; DNA: TGCGCCAGCAGCCGCACAGGGCAGGGGACAGATACGCAGTATTTT
D: .; V: TRBV4-3; size: .; J: TRBJ2-7; CDR3: CASSHVPGGEQYF; DNA: TGCGCCAGCAGCCACGTTCCAGGAGGCGAGCAGTACTTC
D: TRBD2; V: TRBV7-7; size: .; J: TRBJ2-7; CDR3: CASSLREGYEQYF; DNA: TGTGCTAGCAGCTTACGGGAGGGGTACGAGCAGTACTTC
D: .; V: TRBV28; size: .; J: TRBJ1-1; CDR3: CASILQGGTEAFF; DNA: TGTGCCAGCATCCTTCAAGGGGGAACTGAAGCTTTCTTT
D: TRBD1; V: TRBV28; size: once; J: TRBJ1-5; CDR3: CASSRQGVGQPQHF; DNA: TGTGCCAGCAGTCGACAGGGGGTAGGTCAGCCCCAGCATTTT
D: TRBD2; V: TRBV4-2; size: .; J: TRBJ2-2; CDR3: CASSPGLAVPRANTGELFF; DNA: TGTGCCAGCAGCCCGGGACTAGCCGTCCCTCGAGCGAACACCGGGGAGCTGTTTTTT
D: .; V: TRBV29-1; size: once; J: TRBJ2-3; CDR3: CSVHTGAQYF; DNA: TGCAGCGTACACACAGGTGCGCAGTATTTT
D: TRBD2; V: TRBV5-6; size: .; J: TRBJ2-1; CDR3: CASSRTSTNYNEQFF; DNA: TGTGCCAGCAGCCGGACTAGCACAAACTACAATGAGCAGTTCTTC
D: .; V: TRBV7-3; size: once; J: TRBJ1-1; CDR3: CASSPTPGAAEAFF; DNA: TGTGCCAGCAGCCCAACGCCGGGGGCAGCTGAAGCTTTCTTT
D: .; V: TRBV5-4; size: .; J: TRBJ1-6; CDR3: CASSSYNSPLHF; DNA: TGTGCCAGCAGCTCCTATAATTCACCCCTCCACTTT
D: .; V: TRBV9; size: once; J: TRBJ2-5; CDR3: CASSVGPEETQYF; DNA: TGTGCCAGCAGCGTTGGTCCGGAAGAGACCCAGTACTTC
D: .; V: TRBV10-2; size: .; J: TRBJ2-2; CDR3: CASSQSDTGELFF; DNA: TGCGCCAGCAGTCAGTCAGACACCGGGGAGCTGTTTTTT
D: TRBD2; V: TRBV18; size: .; J: TRBJ2-7; CDR3: CASSPGGYEQYF; DNA: TGTGCCAGCTCACCGGGAGGGTACGAGCAGTACTTC
D: .; V: TRBV14; size: once; J: TRBJ2-2; CDR3: CASSLLYAGELFF; DNA: TGTGCCAGCAGCCTGCTCTACGCCGGGGAGCTGTTTTTT
D: .; V: TRBV29-1; size: .; J: TRBJ2-7; CDR3: CSVATGSYEQYF; DNA: TGCAGCGTTGCAACGGGATCCTACGAGCAGTACTTC
D: .; V: TRBV4-3; size: medium-sized; J: TRBJ2-7; CDR3: CASSQDRVQGRPGNEQYF; DNA: TGCGCCAGCAGCCAAGATAGGGTCCAGGGGCGCCCGGGGAACGAGCAGTACTTC
D: .; V: TRBV19; size: .; J: TRBJ2-1; CDR3: CASSILGNEQFF; DNA: TGTGCCAGTAGTATCCTCGGGAATGAGCAGTTCTTC
D: TRBD2; V: TRBV4-3; size: .; J: TRBJ2-3; CDR3: CASSQETSGTSTDTQYF; DNA: TGCGCCAGCAGCCAAGAAACTAGCGGGACTAGCACAGATACGCAGTATTTT
D: TRBD1; V: TRBV10-2; size: .; J: TRBJ2-7; CDR3: CASKETGSYEQYF; DNA: TGCGCCAGCAAAGAGACAGGGTCCTACGAGCAGTACTTC
D: TRBD2; V: TRBV7-2; size: .; J: TRBJ2-3; CDR3: CASSFELAETLRGTDTQYF; DNA: TGTGCCAGCAGCTTCGAACTAGCGGAGACCCTTAGGGGCACAGATACGCAGTATTTT
D: .; V: TRBV15; size: .; J: TRBJ2-1; CDR3: CATSPLGSGHYNEQFF; DNA: TGTGCCACCAGCCCTCTGGGGAGCGGGCACTACAATGAGCAGTTCTTC
D: .; V: TRBV7-8; size: .; J: TRBJ1-1; CDR3: CASRPPAEAFF; DNA: TGTGCCAGCAGGCCCCCCGCTGAAGCTTTCTTT
D: .; V: TRBV5-1; size: .; J: TRBJ2-1; CDR3: CASLDEQDNEQFF; DNA: TGCGCCAGCTTGGATGAGCAGGACAATGAGCAGTTCTTC
D: .; V: TRBV29-1; size: .; J: TRBJ2-7; CDR3: CSVTGLGSVYEQYF; DNA: TGCAGCGTGACGGGGTTGGGAAGTGTCTACGAGCAGTACTTC
D: .; V: TRBV29-1; size: .; J: TRBJ2-7; CDR3: CSVVSGEGYEQYF; DNA: TGCAGCGTTGTCAGCGGTGAGGGTTACGAGCAGTACTTC
D: .; V: TRBV19; size: once; J: TRBJ2-1; CDR3: CASSNPPTYNEQFF; DNA: TGTGCCAGTAGTAATCCTCCGACCTACAATGAGCAGTTCTTC
D: TRBD2; V: TRBV29-1; size: .; J: TRBJ2-3; CDR3: CSGILAGRGDTQYF; DNA: TGCAGCGGTATACTAGCGGGGAGGGGAGATACGCAGTATTTT
D: .; V: TRBV19; size: .; J: TRBJ2-1; CDR3: CASSNDGYNEQFF; DNA: TGTGCCAGTAGTAACGACGGGTACAATGAGCAGTTCTTC
D: .; V: TRBV4-1; size: .; J: TRBJ2-7; CDR3: CASSQDNVDSYEQYF; DNA: TGCGCCAGCAGCCAAGATAACGTAGACTCCTACGAGCAGTACTTC
D: .; V: TRBV11-3; size: .; J: TRBJ2-7; CDR3: CASSSPKTGSSYEQYF; DNA: TGTGCCAGCAGCTCCCCCAAAACAGGTAGCTCCTACGAGCAGTACTTC
D: TRBD2; V: TRBV7-8; size: .; J: TRBJ2-5; CDR3: CASSRPGLAILEETQYF; DNA: TGTGCCAGCAGCAGACCGGGACTAGCGATTTTGGAAGAGACCCAGTACTTC
D: .; V: TRBV5-1; size: .; J: TRBJ1-6; CDR3: CASSFGSYSDSPLHF; DNA: TGCGCCAGCAGCTTTGGTTCATACTCGGATTCACCCCTCCACTTT
D: .; V: TRBV21-1; size: .; J: TRBJ2-7; CDR3: CASPTETYEQYF; DNA: TGTGCCAGCCCCACTGAAACCTACGAGCAGTACTTC
D: .; V: TRBV7-3; size: .; J: TRBJ2-3; CDR3: CASSRPGDTQYF; DNA: TGTGCCAGCAGCCGTCCGGGAGATACGCAGTATTTT
D: TRBD1; V: TRBV9; size: once; J: TRBJ2-7; CDR3: CASSVGPGGYEQYF; DNA: TGTGCCAGCAGCGTAGGCCCAGGGGGCTACGAGCAGTACTTC